One and the same sample provided the 25 T cell receptor beta chains below, sequenced in a study of blood T cell repertoires in COVID-19. Assay used: immunoSEQ multiplex PCR; TCRdb lists only in-frame clones, some missing. This table has about half a million clones, about 88% appearing once. Source material: peripheral blood. Receptor source: a man between 18 and 35 years old with COVID-19, enrolled during active disease.

This rearrangement joins TRBV29-1 to TRBJ2-3; D perhaps matches TRBD2 (7 bases). Trimming stripped 7 bases from V and 4 bases from J, with 18 bases between. The CDR3 contains 14 residues. Germline values: CDR1 SQVTM, CDR2 ANQGSEA. Here the CDR3 reads CSGGRGGRSDTQYF. CDR3 coding DNA: TGCAGCGGGGGGCGTGGCGGGAGATCAGATACGCAGTATTTT.

V is TRBV7-9 and J is TRBJ2-3; no definite D call. The germline gives CDR1 SEHNR, CDR2 FQNEAQ (reference sequence). The CDR3 extends over 16 amino acids. The ends were cut back, 1 base at V and 4 bases at J, with 15 bases in the middle. DNA for the CDR3: TGTGCCAGCAGCTTAGTCTCGGCGTTAGGAGCAGATACGCAGTATTTT. The encoded protein is CASSLVSALGADTQYF.

The chain carries TRBV2 and TRBJ2-7, with D tentatively TRBD1 (5 bases). There are 14 residues in the CDR3. Per the germline V gene, CDR1 is SNHLY and CDR2 is FYNNEI. Trimming removed 3 bases at V and 4 bases at J, with 13 bases between. The CDR3 spells CASSDGQGTYEQYF. CDR3 sequence (DNA): TGTGCCAGCAGTGACGGGCAGGGTACGTACGAGCAGTACTTC.

The rearrangement links TRBV7-9 to TRBJ1-1, with D unresolved. The germline V gene has CDR1 SEHNR and CDR2 FQNEAQ (reference sequence). This CDR3 is 14 amino acids long. Trimming removed 1 base from V and 1 base from J, with 7 bases in between. The CDR3 DNA reads TGTGCCAGCAGCTTAGACAGTGCGAACACTGAAGCTTTCTTT. Residues: CASSLDSANTEAFF.

The V gene is TRBV7-2, the J gene TRBJ2-5, with D tentatively TRBD2 (6 bases). CDR1 and CDR2 (germline): SGHTA, FQGNSA. The V and J ends lost 5 bases and 5 bases respectively, with 15 bases between them. The CDR3 has 14 residues. The CDR3: CASSLPGTPETQYF. DNA for the CDR3: TGTGCCAGCAGCCTGCCTGGGACTCCCGAGACCCAGTACTTC.

This rearrangement joins TRBV3-1 (or the pseudogene TRBV3-2) to TRBJ2-5, with 9 bases matching TRBD2. The junction had 8 bases not matched to a gene; V was cut back by 1 base and J by 5 bases. CDR1 and CDR2 from the germline V gene are LGHDT and YNNKEL (reference sequence). The CDR3 consists of 16 residues. CDR3 bases: TGTGCCAGCAGCCAAGCGAAGGTAGCGGGAGTCGAGACCCAGTACTTC. Its translation is CASSQAKVAGVETQYF.

The J gene is TRBJ2-7, the V gene TRBV5-1, with 14 bases aligning to TRBD2. The CDR3 covers 15 residues. Germline values: CDR1 SGHRS, CDR2 YFSETQ. Losses at the gene ends were 4 bases for V and 5 bases for J; bases not matched to a gene: 5. CDR3 sequence reads: CASSRGTSGGHEQYF. The CDR3 coding sequence is TGCGCCAGCAGCCGGGGGACTAGCGGGGGCCACGAGCAGTACTTC. Together with reference TRBV5-1 and TRBJ2-7, the CDR3 gives the full variable domain: KAGVTQTPRYLIKTRGQQVTLSCSPISGHRSVSWYQQTPGQGLQFLFEYFSETQRNKGNFPGRFSGRQFSNSRSEMNVSTLELGDSALYLCASSRGTSGGHEQYFGPGTRLTVT.

The chain employs TRBV21-1 and TRBJ2-5; the table's D call, TRBD1, was not checked against the DNA. TRBV21-1 is termed a pseudogene. The CDR3 contains 11 residues. The CDR3 DNA follows: TGTGCCGAAATTAACAAAGAGACCCAGTACTTC. It translates to CAEINKETQYF.

Ten or more counts support this clone. This sequence joins TRBV14 and TRBJ1-1; weak D call: TRBD1 (5 bases). Looked up from germline, CDR1 is SGHDN and CDR2 is FVKESK. The CDR3 loop spans 13 amino acids. Trimming removed 4 bases at V and 2 bases at J, with 8 bases between. CDR3 nucleotides: TGTGCCAGCAGCCCCGACAGTAACACTGAAGCTTTCTTT. It translates to CASSPDSNTEAFF.

This chain joins TRBV30 and TRBJ1-4; D remains ambiguous. CDR1 GTSNPN and CDR2 SVGIG come from the germline V gene (reference sequence). The V end lost 0 bases, the J end lost 8 bases, and 16 bases lay between the germline ends. The CDR3 sequence is 15 residues long. DNA of the CDR3: TGTGCCTGGAGTGTAAATGGGTTAATCGGGGAAAAACTGTTTTTT. Its protein is CAWSVNGLIGEKLFF. The full variable domain, its missing parts supplied by reference TRBV30 and TRBJ1-4, is SQTIHQWPATLVQPVGSPLSLECTVEGTSNPNLYWYRQAAGRGLQLLFYSVGIGQISSEVPQNLSASRPQDRQFILSSKKLLLSDSGFYLCAWSVNGLIGEKLFFGSGTQLSVL.

The chain uses TRBV5-6 and TRBJ2-7; possibly TRBD2 for D (6 bases). This CDR3 is 13 amino acids long. V was shortened by 4 bases and J by 2 bases, with 10 bases between the two germline ends. Germline loops: CDR1 SGHDT, CDR2 YYEEEE. CDR3 sequence (DNA): TGTGCCAGCAGCCAGGGACTTACCTACGAGCAGTACTTC. Translation: CASSQGLTYEQYF.

The V gene is TRBV19, the J gene TRBJ2-4, with TRBD1 matching over 7 bases. Germline V gives CDR1 LNHDA, CDR2 SQIVND (reference sequence). This CDR3 comprises 15 residues. With 10 bases clipped from V and 2 bases from J, the junction kept 11 bases outside the gene matches. The CDR3 loop reads CATRRTGEPKNIQYF. As DNA, the CDR3 is TGTGCCACAAGGCGAACAGGGGAACCCAAAAACATTCAGTACTTC. Based on the CDR3 plus reference TRBV19 and TRBJ2-4, the full variable domain is DGGITQSPKYLFRKEGQNVTLSCEQNLNHDAMYWYRQDPGQGLRLIYYSQIVNDFQKGDIAEGYSVSREKKESFPLTVTSAQKNPTAFYLCATRRTGEPKNIQYFGAGTRLSVL.

The CDR3 region has the DNA TGTGCCAGCAGCTTAGCCCAGGGAAAGATTTATGGCTACACCTTC. It is translated as CASSLAQGKIYGYTF. The rearrangement uses TRBV7-9 and TRBJ1-2, with D tentatively TRBD1 (5 bases). The CDR3 spans 15 residues. V shed 0 bases and J shed 5 bases, with 13 bases lying between them. Germline CDR1 SEHNR, CDR2 FQNEAQ (reference sequence). Looking up the rest from reference TRBV7-9 and TRBJ1-2 gives the full variable domain: DTGVSQNPRHKITKRGQNVTFRCDPISEHNRLYWYRQTLGQGPEFLTYFQNEAQLEKSRLLSDRFSAERPKGSFSTLEIQRTEQGDSAMYLCASSLAQGKIYGYTFGSGTRLTVV.

The J gene is TRBJ2-3, the V gene TRBV6-6; 8 bases map to TRBD2. Germline CDR1 and CDR2: MNHNY and SVGAGI (reference sequence). CDR3 length equals 19 residues. J lost 4 bases, V lost 5 bases, and 20 bases had no gene match. The CDR3 reads CASSRFTVYGGDAPDTQYF. The DNA for the CDR3 is TGTGCCAGCAGTCGTTTCACCGTGTACGGGGGGGACGCGCCAGATACGCAGTATTTT.

The rearrangement uses TRBV27 and TRBJ1-4, with 9 bases identical to TRBD1. The CDR3 has 16 residues. Germline V lookup: CDR1 MNHEY, CDR2 SMNVEV (reference sequence). The J segment lost 6 bases and the V segment lost 4 bases, leaving 9 bases of the junction unmatched. This CDR3 is CASSSHRGQVYEKLFF. The CDR3 DNA is TGTGCCAGCAGTTCCCACAGGGGGCAGGTATATGAAAAACTGTTTTTT.

The CDR3 DNA reads as TGTGCCAGCAGCTCGGTATTTACAGTCTCTGGAAACACCATATATTTT. Protein: CASSSVFTVSGNTIYF. The genes are TRBV11-2 and TRBJ1-3; no definite D call. CDR1 SGHAT and CDR2 FQNNGV come from the germline V gene. V lost 4 bases, J lost 0 bases, and 13 bases lay in between. The CDR3 is 16 amino acids.

The CDR3 region has the DNA TGTGCCAGCAGCCCACAACAGGGGTCAACCTACGAGCAGTACTTC. It translates to CASSPQQGSTYEQYF. The chain uses TRBV11-3 and TRBJ2-7, with 7 bases lining up with TRBD1. There are 15 residues in the CDR3. Germline CDR1 SGHNT, CDR2 YENEEA. V trimming: 5 bases; J trimming: 2 bases; junction bases outside the gene matches: 9.

This clone was picked up one time. V is TRBV9 and J is TRBJ2-1; D is unclear. CDR3 length equals 13 residues. From germline, CDR1 is SGDLS and CDR2 YYNGEE. V lost 0 bases to trimming and J lost 10 bases, with 11 bases between them. The CDR3 region is CASSVAYSHEQFF. The CDR3 DNA sequence: TGTGCCAGCAGCGTAGCCTATAGCCACGAGCAGTTCTTC.

The chain carries TRBV12-3 or TRBV12-4 and TRBJ2-5; 10 bases line up with TRBD2. The length of the CDR3 is 12 residues. V lost 3 bases to trimming and J lost 9 bases; unmatched junction nucleotides: 1. CDR3 loop: CASSFGLAAQYF. CDR3 nucleotides: TGTGCCAGCAGTTTTGGACTAGCGGCCCAGTACTTC.

This clone was seen a handful of times. The V and J genes are TRBV7-9 and TRBJ1-4; TRBD1 matches at 7 bases. CDR3 length: 14 residues. Germline trimming cut 5 bases from V and 8 bases from J; bases unmatched to any gene: 8. The germline V gene encodes CDR1 SEHNR and CDR2 FQNEAQ (reference sequence). Here the CDR3 reads CASSRTGQAEKLFF. In DNA, the CDR3 is TGTGCCAGCAGCCGGACAGGTCAGGCGGAAAAACTGTTTTTT.

This chain connects TRBV25-1 to TRBJ1-3; 7 bases align to TRBD1. The V segment lost 3 bases and the J segment 7 bases; nucleotides outside the gene matches: 12. This CDR3 has 16 residues. Per the germline V gene, CDR1 is MGHDK and CDR2 is SYGVNS. DNA of the CDR3: TGTGCCAGCAGTGACGGGCCCGGCAGGGGGGTCAACACCATATATTTT. It is translated as CASSDGPGRGVNTIYF.

The CDR3 sequence is CASSAGTSGRRGNEQFF. DNA for the CDR3: TGTGCCAGCAGCGCCGGGACTAGCGGGCGGCGGGGGAATGAGCAGTTCTTC. The rearrangement joins TRBV9 to TRBJ2-1, with 12 bases that match TRBD2. The CDR3 extends over 17 amino acids. CDR1 and CDR2 from the germline V gene are SGDLS and YYNGEE. The J segment lost 7 bases and the V segment lost 3 bases, leaving 11 bases of the junction unmatched.

This clone was detected only once. V usage is TRBV20-1 and J usage is TRBJ2-7; maybe TRBD1 (6 bases). The germline CDR1 and CDR2 sequences are DFQATT and SNEGSKA (reference sequence). Trimming took off 3 bases at V and 4 bases at J, with 19 bases between the two ends. The CDR3 contains 15 residues. The CDR3 here is CSASPSQGFRYEQYF. The CDR3 DNA sequence: TGCAGTGCTAGTCCTAGCCAGGGGTTCCGGTACGAGCAGTACTTC.

This chain links TRBV11-2 with TRBJ2-2, with 10 positions matching TRBD2. This CDR3 region has 18 residues. With V trimmed by 2 bases and J by 1 base, 7 bases remained unmatched. Germline values: CDR1 SGHAT, CDR2 FQNNGV. This CDR3 is CASSLNAWTSGNTGELFF. CDR3 DNA: TGTGCCAGCAGCTTAAATGCTTGGACTAGCGGGAACACCGGGGAGCTGTTTTTT.

This rearrangement joins TRBV19 to TRBJ2-7; maybe TRBD2 (5 bases). The germline V gene has CDR1 LNHDA and CDR2 SQIVND (reference sequence). Deletions cut 6 bases from V and 3 bases from J, with 15 bases between. The CDR3 is 14 amino acids. In nucleotides, the CDR3 is TGTGCCAGTAGCCAAACCATAGCGAACTACGAGCAGTACTTC. It yields the protein CASSQTIANYEQYF.